The source of this T cell receptor (beta chain) is a study of blood T cell repertoires in COVID-19. The wider study: In each case, the material was cDNA or gDNA derived from T cells, B-cell-depleted T cells, or PBMCs.

TCRdb's copy holds only in-frame clones and misses some; the assay was immunoSEQ multiplex PCR. The repertoire consists of 70,000 to 95,000 clones, with 80% to 90% occurring once and the leading ten covering 10% to 15%. CDR3 length equals 13 residues. Germline V gene sequence: CDR1 KGHSH, CDR2 LQKENI. V shed 6 bases and J shed 2 bases, with 9 bases lying between them. This clone was observed a single time. The rearrangement links TRBV18 to TRBJ2-3; no definite D call. Input material: peripheral blood. The sequence came from a human donor in a cohort sampled during active COVID-19. CDR3 protein: CASSPPITDTQYF. The CDR3 nucleotides are TGTGCCAGCTCCCCCCCCATCACAGATACGCAGTATTTT.